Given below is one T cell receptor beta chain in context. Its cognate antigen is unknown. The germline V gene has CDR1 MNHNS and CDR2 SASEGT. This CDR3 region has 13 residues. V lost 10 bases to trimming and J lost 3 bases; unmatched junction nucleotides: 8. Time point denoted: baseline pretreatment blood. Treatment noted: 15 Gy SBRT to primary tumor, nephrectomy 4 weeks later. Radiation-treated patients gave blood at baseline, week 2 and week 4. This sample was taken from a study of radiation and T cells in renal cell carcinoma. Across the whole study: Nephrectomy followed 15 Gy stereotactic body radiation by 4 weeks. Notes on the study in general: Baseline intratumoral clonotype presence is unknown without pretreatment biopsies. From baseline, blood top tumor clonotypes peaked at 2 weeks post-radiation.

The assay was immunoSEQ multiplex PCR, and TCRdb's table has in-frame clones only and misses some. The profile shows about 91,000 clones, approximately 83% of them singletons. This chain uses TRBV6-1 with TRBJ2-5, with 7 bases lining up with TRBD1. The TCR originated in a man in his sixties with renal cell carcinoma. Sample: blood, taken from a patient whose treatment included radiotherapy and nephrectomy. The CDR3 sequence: CATTRGSEETQYF. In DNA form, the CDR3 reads TGTGCCACCACCAGGGGGTCAGAAGAGACCCAGTACTTC.